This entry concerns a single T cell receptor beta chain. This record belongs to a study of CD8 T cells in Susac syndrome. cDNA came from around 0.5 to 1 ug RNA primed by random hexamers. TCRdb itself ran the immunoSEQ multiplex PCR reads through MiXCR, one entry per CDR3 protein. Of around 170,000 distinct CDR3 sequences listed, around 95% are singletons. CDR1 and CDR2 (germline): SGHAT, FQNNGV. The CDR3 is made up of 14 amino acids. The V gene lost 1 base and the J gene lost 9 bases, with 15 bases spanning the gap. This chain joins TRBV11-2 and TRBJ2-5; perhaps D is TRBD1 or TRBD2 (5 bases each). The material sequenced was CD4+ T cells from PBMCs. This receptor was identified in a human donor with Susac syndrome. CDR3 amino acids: CASSLVGAQAAQYF. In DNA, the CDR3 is TGTGCCAGCAGCTTAGTTGGGGCTCAAGCGGCCCAGTACTTC. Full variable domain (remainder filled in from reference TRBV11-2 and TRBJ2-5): EAGVAQSPRYKIIEKRQSVAFWCNPISGHATLYWYQQILGQGPKLLIQFQNNGVVDDSQLPKDRFSAERLKGVDSTLKIQPAKLEDSAVYLCASSLVGAQAAQYFGPGTRLLVL.